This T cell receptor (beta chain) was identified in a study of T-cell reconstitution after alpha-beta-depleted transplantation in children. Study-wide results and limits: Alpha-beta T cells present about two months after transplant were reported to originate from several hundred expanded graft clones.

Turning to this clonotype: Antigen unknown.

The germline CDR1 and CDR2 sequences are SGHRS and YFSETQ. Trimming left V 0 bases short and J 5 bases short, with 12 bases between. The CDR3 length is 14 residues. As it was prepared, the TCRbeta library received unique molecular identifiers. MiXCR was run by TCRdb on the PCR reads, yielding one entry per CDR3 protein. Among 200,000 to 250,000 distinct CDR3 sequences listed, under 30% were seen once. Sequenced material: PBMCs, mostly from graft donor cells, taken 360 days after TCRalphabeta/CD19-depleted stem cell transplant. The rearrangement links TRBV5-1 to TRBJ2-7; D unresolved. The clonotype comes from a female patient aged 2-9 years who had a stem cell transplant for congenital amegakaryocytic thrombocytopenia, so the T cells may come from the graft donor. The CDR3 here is CASSLGATVNEQYF. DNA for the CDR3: TGCGCCAGCAGCTTGGGGGCCACCGTAAACGAGCAGTACTTC.